This T cell receptor beta chain was identified in a study of cytomegalovirus exposure and HLA in healthy donors. Study-wide context: An analysis done earlier identified some 120 million unique TCR beta sequences from approximately 200 million T cells. Out of 300 to 500 genotyped donors, less than 90% belonged to the Caucasian-associated ancestry cluster.

Amplification used 60 Vbeta primers and 13 Jbeta primers. Using immunoSEQ multiplex PCR, the repertoire was profiled, and TCRdb retains in-frame clones only, with some absent. This table holds around 160,000 clones, 68% found once. The CDR3 totals 13 residues. Germline V gene data show CDR1 as MNHNS and CDR2 as SASEGT. V dropped 6 bases and J dropped 1 base, with 9 bases sitting between them. Sequenced input: PBMCs. The source of this sequence is a middle-aged woman in good health and CMV-seropositive. V and J are TRBV6-1 and TRBJ1-2; a possible D gene is TRBD1 (6 bases). CDR3 sequence (DNA): TGTGCCAGCAGCCAAGGGGGTAACTATGGCTACACCTTC. Amino acid sequence: CASSQGGNYGYTF.